The 30 T cell receptor beta chains below all came from one sample that was sequenced in a study of siplizumab effects on memory and regulatory T cells (dated 2019 in TCRdb). Mixed lymphocyte reaction cells were cocultured at 37°C for around 6 days. The library was built by means of the immunoSEQ multiplex PCR assay. Sourced from immuneACCESS, this table was stored by TCRdb with only in-frame sequences that have V and J called. A share of the clones is absent; for the studies checked, an unresolved V gene accounts for under half, and the remainder has no known explanation. In all, the sample holds about 20,000 clones, and around 42% of those were seen once. The ten most abundant clones make up nearly 5% of the sample. Their antigen targets remain unknown. The sample comprised CFSE-low (dividing) CD4+ T cells sorted from an allogeneic mixed lymphocyte reaction. These receptors came from a human donor in good health; the cells came from an allogeneic mixed lymphocyte reaction.

The gene calls are TRBV5-6 and TRBJ2-5; D may be TRBD2 (5 bases). The V and J ends lost 0 bases and 5 bases respectively, with 14 bases between them. This CDR3 has 15 residues. Germline V gene data show CDR1 as SGHDT and CDR2 as YYEEEE. As DNA, the CDR3 is TGTGCCAGCAGCTTGGACGCGGGCCTAAAGGAGACCCAGTACTTC. Translating it yields CASSLDAGLKETQYF.

The rearrangement uses TRBV10-3 and TRBJ2-7; tentative D call: TRBD1 (6 bases). Germline V gives CDR1 ENHRY, CDR2 SYGVKD. The CDR3 runs 14 residues. V lost 10 bases to trimming and J lost 2 bases, with 18 bases between them. The CDR3 nucleotides read TGTGCCAGCAGAAGAAACAGGGACCCCTACGAGCAGTACTTC. The encoded protein is CASRRNRDPYEQYF.

Only a few counts were recorded for this clone. Other nucleotide sequences in the sample specify the same CDR3. The chain links TRBV5-1 to TRBJ2-5, with TRBD2 matching over 8 bases. V shed 0 bases and J 2 bases; nucleotides not matched to a gene: 12. In germline, CDR1 is SGHRS, CDR2 YFSETQ. This CDR3 region has 18 residues. DNA of the CDR3: TGCGCCAGCAGCTTGGGTACTAGGGCGGGGGGTCGACAAGAGACCCAGTACTTC. Translation gives CASSLGTRAGGRQETQYF.

The table lists this clone with a few counts. V and J are TRBV28 and TRBJ1-2; possible D gene TRBD1, 5 bases. V lost 11 bases and J 3 bases, leaving 13 bases between the germline ends. Germline assignment: CDR1 MDHEN and CDR2 SYDVKM. This CDR3 contains 12 residues. CDR3 amino acids: CASSGTDYGYTF. The CDR3 nucleotides read TGTGCCTCTTCCGGGACGGACTATGGCTACACCTTC.

The rearrangement joins TRBV7-2 to TRBJ2-1, with D possibly TRBD1 on 5 matching bases. The CDR3 is 13 residues long. Looked up from germline, CDR1 is SGHTA and CDR2 is FQGNSA. Trimming stripped 1 base from V and 12 bases from J, with 13 bases between. In nucleotides, the CDR3 is TGTGCCAGCAGCTTAGTTCTGGGGCGAGGGCAGTTCTTC. Translating gives CASSLVLGRGQFF. Full variable domain (missing parts from reference TRBV7-2 and TRBJ2-1): GAGVSQSPSNKVTEKGKDVELRCDPISGHTALYWYRQSLGQGLEFLIYFQGNSAPDKSGLPSDRFSAERTGGSVSTLTIQRTQQEDSAVYLCASSLVLGRGQFFGPGTRLTVL.

This clone came up a few times. V is TRBV5-4 and J is TRBJ2-7; D is undetermined. Germline CDR1 is SGHNT and CDR2 is YYREEE (reference sequence). This CDR3 has 14 amino acids. V was pared by 4 bases and J by 3 bases, with 14 bases between. DNA of the CDR3: TGTGCCAGCAGCAGATCAGTTGATGACTACGAGCAGTACTTC. Encoded protein: CASSRSVDDYEQYF. Variable domain in full (rest from reference TRBV5-4 and TRBJ2-7): ETGVTQSPTHLIKTRGQQVTLRCSSQSGHNTVSWYQQALGQGPQFIFQYYREEENGRGNFPPRFSGLQFPNYSSELNVNALELDDSALYLCASSRSVDDYEQYFGPGTRLTVT.

The rearrangement uses TRBV6-6 and TRBJ2-2; D is possibly TRBD1 or TRBD2 (6 bases each). CDR1 and CDR2 (germline): MNHNY, SVGAGI (reference sequence). V was pared by 11 bases and J by 6 bases, with 16 bases between. The CDR3 is made up of 13 amino acids. The DNA for the CDR3 is TGTGCCTCCGAAAACAGGGAGGCCGGGGAGCTGTTTTTT. This translates into CASENREAGELFF.

The chain couples TRBV25-1 to TRBJ1-1; D is undetermined. The CDR3 has 12 amino acids. V lost 7 bases and J lost 7, with 13 bases in between. Looked up from germline, CDR1 is MGHDK and CDR2 is SYGVNS. The CDR3 sequence: CASIPTTGEAFF. The DNA of the CDR3 is TGTGCCAGCATCCCAACGACGGGTGAAGCTTTCTTT.

CDR3 coding DNA: TGTGCCAGCAGCCTCTCAGTAGGGAACTCCTACGAGCAGTACTTC. Translation: CASSLSVGNSYEQYF. The chain couples TRBV5-4 to TRBJ2-7; no firm D call. This CDR3 region has 15 residues. Trimming shortened V by 4 bases and J by 0 bases, and 14 bases separated the two germline ends. CDR1 is SGHNT and CDR2 is YYREEE in the germline V gene (reference sequence).

The chain uses TRBV2 and TRBJ2-5; 10 positions agree with TRBD2. Per germline, CDR1 SNHLY and CDR2 FYNNEI. CDR3 length: 14 residues. J was trimmed by 8 bases and V by 1 base; bases with no gene match: 4. The CDR3 sequence: CASSEGLAGVTQYF. CDR3 DNA: TGTGCCAGCAGTGAAGGGCTAGCGGGGGTAACCCAGTACTTC. The whole variable domain, filled in from reference TRBV2 and TRBJ2-5, reads EPEVTQTPSHQVTQMGQEVILRCVPISNHLYFYWYRQILGQKVEFLVSFYNNEISEKSEIFDDQFSVERPDGSNFTLKIRSTKLEDSAMYFCASSEGLAGVTQYFGPGTRLLVL.

This clone was observed a handful of times. The genes are TRBV5-4 and TRBJ1-1; TRBD1 matches at 12 bases. The CDR3 runs 14 residues. Germline V CDR1 and CDR2: SGHNT, YYREEE (reference sequence). V was pared by 3 bases and J by 11 bases, with 8 bases of the junction left unmatched. CDR3 nucleotides: TGTGCCAGCAGCTCACCGGGACAGGGGGCCCCGGCTTTCTTT. This sequence encodes CASSSPGQGAPAFF.

The chain carries TRBV4-3 and TRBJ1-5; the D is unclear. Trimming cost V 0 bases and J 9 bases, with 12 bases left between them. This CDR3 is 14 amino acids long. CDR1 is LGHNA, CDR2 YSLEER, per germline. CDR3 DNA sequence: TGCGCCAGCAGCCAAGAGGACGGGGAATGGCCCCAGCATTTT. As protein: CASSQEDGEWPQHF.

The V and J genes are TRBV5-5 and TRBJ2-6, with TRBD1 as a possible D gene (6 bases). CDR1 and CDR2 from the germline V gene are SGHKS and YYEKEE (reference sequence). The V and J ends lost 7 bases and 0 bases respectively, with 17 bases between them. The CDR3 has 17 residues. The DNA for the CDR3 is TGTGCCAGCGGCGAGGGGGACATCAACTCTGGGGCCAACGTCCTGACTTTC. Protein product: CASGEGDINSGANVLTF.

This clone is medium-sized within its sample. V and J are TRBV28 and TRBJ1-5; D gene uncertain. The CDR3 consists of 14 residues. Between the trimmed V and J ends, which lost 2 bases and 0 bases, there was a span of 5 bases. Germline CDR1 reads MDHEN; CDR2 reads SYDVKM. The CDR3, as DNA: TGTGCCAGCAGTTTAATGACTAGCAATCAGCCCCAGCATTTT. Translated, it gives CASSLMTSNQPQHF.

The gene calls are TRBV19 and TRBJ1-5, with a tentative D call TRBD1 (6 bases). CDR3 length: 16 residues. CDR1 LNHDA and CDR2 SQIVND come from the germline V gene (reference sequence). The germline V and J ends were trimmed by 2 bases and 4 bases, with 15 bases remaining between them. The CDR3 region is CASSIITGGGNQPQHF. The CDR3 coding sequence is TGTGCCAGTAGTATAATCACCGGGGGCGGTAATCAGCCCCAGCATTTT.

This clone rates as large. The V gene is TRBV16, the J gene TRBJ1-3; 7 bases map to TRBD1. Germline CDR1 reads KGHSY; CDR2 reads FQNENV. V lost 3 bases and J lost 4; bases outside the gene matches: 6. This CDR3 region has 15 residues. The CDR3 nucleotides are TGTGCCAGCAGCCACCTTGGGACAGCGGGAAACACCATATATTTT. Its protein product is CASSHLGTAGNTIYF.

This clone has a handful of counts. V is TRBV30 and J is TRBJ1-2, with unresolved D. The length of the CDR3 is 12 residues. The V end lost 0 bases, the J end lost 4 bases, and 6 bases lay between the germline ends. Germline V gene lookup returns CDR1 GTSNPN and CDR2 SVGIG (reference sequence). The CDR3 bases are TGTGCCTGGAGTGTTGGCACCTATGGCTACACCTTC. Its protein product is CAWSVGTYGYTF.

The chain couples TRBV2 to TRBJ1-1, with 8 positions matching TRBD1. Germline CDR1 is SNHLY and CDR2 is FYNNEI. V dropped 10 bases and J dropped 4; count of bases not matched to a gene: 8. The CDR3 loop spans 13 amino acids. This CDR3 is CANRGEGVTEAFF. CDR3 in DNA: TGTGCCAACAGGGGGGAGGGCGTCACTGAAGCTTTCTTT.

The chain carries TRBV9 and TRBJ2-3; weak D call: TRBD2 (5 bases). Per the germline V gene, CDR1 is SGDLS and CDR2 is YYNGEE. V shed 1 base and J shed 6 bases, with 15 bases lying between them. This CDR3 has 15 residues. As DNA, the CDR3 is TGTGCCAGCAGCGTAACCGGGAACTATCGGGATACGCAGTATTTT. It encodes CASSVTGNYRDTQYF.

This clone occurred a few times. V is TRBV14 and J is TRBJ2-1; TRBD1 might be the D (5 bases). The CDR3 sequence is 14 residues long. Germline CDR1 reads SGHDN; CDR2 reads FVKESK. V was pared by 3 bases and J by 6 bases, with 12 bases between. The CDR3 is CASSQGFQGNEQFF. The CDR3 nucleotides are TGTGCCAGCAGCCAGGGATTCCAGGGCAATGAGCAGTTCTTC. Based on the CDR3 plus reference TRBV14 and TRBJ2-1, the full variable domain is EAGVTQFPSHSVIEKGQTVTLRCDPISGHDNLYWYRRVMGKEIKFLLHFVKESKQDESGMPNNRFLAERTGGTYSTLKVQPAELEDSGVYFCASSQGFQGNEQFFGPGTRLTVL.

The V gene is TRBV18, the J gene TRBJ2-3, with D tentatively TRBD1 (6 bases). The CDR3 loop spans 16 amino acids. With 0 bases removed from V and 8 bases from J, the gap between germline ends came to 18 bases. Germline-derived CDR1 and CDR2 are KGHSH and LQKENI. The CDR3 region has the DNA TGTGCCAGCTCACCACCGAGTGACGGCTTACAGGGTACGCAGTATTTT. Residues: CASSPPSDGLQGTQYF.

The gene calls are TRBV28 and TRBJ2-5; D tentatively fits TRBD1 or TRBD2 (5 bases each). The CDR3 has 15 residues. V dropped 7 bases and J dropped 4 bases, with 19 bases sitting between them. CDR1 is MDHEN, CDR2 SYDVKM, per germline. CDR3 DNA sequence: TGTGCCAGCACCACTCCTGGGACGGTGGGAGAGACCCAGTACTTC. This sequence encodes CASTTPGTVGETQYF.

The CDR3: CATGVDAGEQFF. DNA for the CDR3: TGTGCCACCGGGGTGGATGCCGGTGAGCAGTTCTTC. This chain connects TRBV2 to TRBJ2-1, with D possibly TRBD2 on 5 matching bases. V was pared by 10 bases and J by 9 bases, with 16 bases between. The CDR3 is made up of 12 amino acids. Germline V gives CDR1 SNHLY, CDR2 FYNNEI.

This rearrangement joins TRBV18 to TRBJ1-4; D not certain. Per the germline V gene, CDR1 is KGHSH and CDR2 is LQKENI. The CDR3 length is 13 residues. V shed 3 bases and J shed 8 bases, with 10 bases lying between them. CDR3 protein: CASSPGVKEKLFF. The CDR3 DNA reads TGTGCCAGCTCACCTGGGGTTAAGGAAAAACTGTTTTTT.

The chain uses TRBV5-4 and TRBJ2-1, with 10 bases lining up with TRBD2. The ends lost 0 bases at V and 3 bases at J; junction bases unmatched: 0. Per germline, CDR1 SGHNT and CDR2 YYREEE (reference sequence). There are 15 residues in the CDR3. Written as DNA, the CDR3 is TGTGCCAGCAGCTTGGTAGCGGGGGGCTACAATGAGCAGTTCTTC. Translating gives CASSLVAGGYNEQFF. The entire variable domain, with the rest obtained from reference TRBV5-4 and TRBJ2-1, is as follows: ETGVTQSPTHLIKTRGQQVTLRCSSQSGHNTVSWYQQALGQGPQFIFQYYREEENGRGNFPPRFSGLQFPNYSSELNVNALELDDSALYLCASSLVAGGYNEQFFGPGTRLTVL.

This clone has only a few counts. This chain joins TRBV25-1 and TRBJ2-5; D is undetermined. CDR3 length: 14 residues. The V end was cut by 1 base, the J end by 1 base, with 7 bases between. Germline V gene sequence: CDR1 MGHDK, CDR2 SYGVNS. CDR3 sequence (DNA): TGTGCCAGCAGTGAATGGGCAGCCCAAGAGACCCAGTACTTC. Translated: CASSEWAAQETQYF.

This clone was counted a few times. This rearrangement joins TRBV7-9 to TRBJ1-2, with a tentative D call TRBD1 (6 bases). This CDR3 has 13 amino acids. Germline lookup yields CDR1 SEHNR and CDR2 FQNEAQ (reference sequence). Trimming shortened V by 5 bases and J by 4 bases, and 11 bases separated the two germline ends. The CDR3 region has the DNA TGTGCCAGCAGCCCCGGGGGCGGCTATGGCTACACCTTC. Encoded protein: CASSPGGGYGYTF.

Worth noting for this clone: Other nucleotide sequences in the sample specify the same CDR3. The chain joins TRBV15 to TRBJ2-1; D remains unclear. This CDR3 is 17 amino acids long. The ends were cut back, 0 bases at V and 0 bases at J, with 12 bases in the middle. The germline V gene has CDR1 LNHNV and CDR2 YYDKDF (reference sequence). CDR3 nucleotide sequence: TGTGCCACCAGCAGAGATAGGCGGATGGTCTCCTACAATGAGCAGTTCTTC. It codes for CATSRDRRMVSYNEQFF.

Notes on this clone: This CDR3 is also generated by other DNA sequences in the sample. The chain employs TRBV18 and TRBJ2-7; D is unclear. Per germline, CDR1 KGHSH and CDR2 LQKENI. The CDR3 has 12 amino acids. V was cut by 3 bases and J by 0 bases, with 3 bases left in between. CDR3 protein: CASSPSSYEQYF. The CDR3 DNA reads as TGTGCCAGCTCACCTAGCTCCTACGAGCAGTACTTC.

The genes are TRBV21-1 and TRBJ2-7; TRBD2 is taken as the D call from the table, unchecked against the DNA. TRBV21-1 is shown as a pseudogene. The CDR3 runs 12 residues. The CDR3 nucleotides are TGTGCCAGCAACCGGGGTAGCCGCGAGCAGTACTTC. Translated: CASNRGSREQYF.